This T cell receptor beta chain emerged from a study of T cell responses to AZD1222 COVID-19 vaccine (dated by TCRdb to the early 2020s). About the investigation overall: TCR sequencing was performed for more than 230 trial participants, of whom around 200 were given two doses of AZD1222 and around 25 were given two doses of MenACWY control vaccine. Trial participants were enrolled by age into 18-55, 56-69 and 70-plus year subgroups, with around 150, 28 and 57 TCR-sequenced participants respectively. Results the study describes overall, beyond this receptor: Epitopes outside the regions mutated in the B.1.351 and B.1.1.7 variants were reportedly recognized by nearly half of the unique spike-specific TCRs. The 56-69-year group was small, and its depth increase did not reach significance, likely because of low power. After two AZD1222 doses, both the breadth and the depth of spike-specific TCRs were significantly higher than at day 0 and than in MenACWY recipients. Conclusions about previously exposed vaccinees are limited because only a handful of AZD1222 recipients were SARS-CoV-2 seropositive at baseline. CD4 TCRs associated with the vaccine covered the entire spike protein, and the dominant responses were in regions 160-218 and 743-854. Participants were mostly white British and included more females than males, and it was suggested by the authors that clonal diversity may have been underestimated. No day 14 peak-response samples were available, so repertoires were characterized only after the peak T cell response.

The CDR3, from cysteine to phenylalanine, totals 13 residues. Here the CDR3 DNA is all that survives: 39 bases in frame from base 1. Here V drops 7 bases and J drops 7 bases, and the junction holds 13 bases not matched to any gene. Per the germline V gene, SQVTM is the CDR1 and ANQGSEA is the CDR2. The CDR3 regions of human TCRbeta chains were subjected to immunosequencing. In the source study's methods: TCRs in the repertoires were compared against a reference library of SARS-CoV-2-specific TCRs that had been generated with the MIRA antigen-specificity platform. Breadth was defined as the fraction of unique TCRs that were SARS-CoV-2-associated. Depth was defined as the fraction of total T cells that were SARS-CoV-2-associated. Each spike-specific TCR was assigned to its reactive spike region and to a CD4 or CD8 class using the MIRA data. Log10-transformed breadth and depth values were compared by one-way ANOVA with Sidak's multiple comparisons tests. The table was pulled from immuneACCESS by TCRdb, which kept in-frame rearrangements only. Such tables lose some clones; where checked, under half of the loss comes from unresolved V genes, and the rest has no known cause. D and trimming were read from the DNA, whereas the V and J calls and clone size are those reported in that table. For this sample the table gives approximately 120,000 clones, of which approximately 86% were detected only once. The ten top clones hold 10% to 15% of the sample.

A note on this clone: The clone's antigen remains unknown. Base qualities are not provided; no much larger clone lies one nucleotide away.

Read against the paper, the sample's time point label means: baseline before first vaccination. Sample treatment or condition, as interpreted from the label and publication: meningococcal conjugate vaccine given as trial control. Samples from vaccinated people were obtained from the UK trials COV001 and COV002, which included a single-blind randomized controlled phase 2/3 trial of AZD1222 (ChAdOx1 nCoV-19) in healthy adults. Trial participant PBMC samples were collected at day 0 and day 28 after the second dose for TCRbeta chain sequencing. Sequences were derived from peripheral blood, sampled on day 0 of MenACWY control vaccination. This receptor chain uses TRBV29-1 and TRBJ2-7; TRBD2 agrees with 7 junctional bases. The clonotype comes from an adult in good health. The nucleotides read TGCAGCGCGGTCGGGGGGTCTAGGATGGAGCAGTACTTC. Its coded protein is CSAVGGSRMEQYF.